This is a list of T cell receptor beta chains from one sample in a study of shared T cell receptors in the human thymus. Only in-frame clones appear in the TCRdb table, and some are missing; sequencing was by immunoSEQ multiplex PCR. The sample yields 650,000 to 950,000 clones, roughly 85% seen once. This sample was also put to use in a study of human thymus T cells.

Specimen: thymocytes. These receptors originate from a girl less than two years old with a congenital heart defect. Both conserved end residues are part of each CDR3. The D gene is left open where the match is weak. Clone size, where shown, is once, few, many, or a class for clones that have expanded.

size	length	V	D	J	CDR3	DNA
NA	18	TRBV10-3	TRBD2	TRBJ2-1	CAISESSGGSPSYNEQFF	TGTGCCATCAGTGAATCGAGCGGGGGGTCGCCCTCCTACAATGAGCAGTTCTTC
once	13	TRBV6-1	NA	TRBJ1-2	CASRPTENYGYTF	TGTGCCAGCAGGCCAACAGAAAACTATGGCTACACCTTC
NA	11	TRBV5-4	NA	TRBJ2-1	CASSFTGEQFF	TGTGCCAGCAGCTTCACAGGAGAGCAGTTCTTC
NA	16	TRBV7-2	NA	TRBJ2-7	CASSPGGGTVPYEQYF	TGTGCCAGCAGCCCCGGGGGGGGGACAGTTCCCTACGAGCAGTACTTC
NA	16	TRBV25-1	NA	TRBJ2-2	CASSADRPFPTGELFF	TGTGCCAGCAGTGCCGACAGGCCCTTCCCGACCGGGGAGCTGTTTTTT
few	17	TRBV28	TRBD1	TRBJ1-2	CASSPPGQGGDSNGYTF	TGTGCCAGCAGCCCCCCGGGACAGGGGGGTGACTCGAATGGCTACACCTTC
NA	15	TRBV6-5	TRBD1	TRBJ1-1	CASRDDRGENTEAFF	TGTGCCAGCCGAGACGACAGGGGTGAGAACACTGAAGCTTTCTTT
few	11	TRBV5-8	NA	TRBJ2-7	CASSTDSEQYF	TGTGCCAGCAGCACGGACAGCGAGCAGTACTTC
NA	18	TRBV4-1	TRBD2	TRBJ2-3	CASSQAGVRGVRTDTQYF	TGCGCCAGCAGCCAAGCGGGGGTGCGGGGGGTTCGCACAGATACGCAGTATTTT
NA	15	TRBV28	NA	TRBJ1-2	CASMFSGGGNYGYTF	TGTGCCAGCATGTTTTCGGGGGGCGGGAACTATGGCTACACCTTC
NA	15	TRBV28	NA	TRBJ2-3	CASSQTGRVEDTQYF	TGTGCCAGCAGCCAGACAGGTAGGGTGGAAGATACGCAGTATTTT
few	14	TRBV4-1	NA	TRBJ1-2	CASSPPGAGGGYTF	TGCGCCAGCAGTCCTCCAGGGGCGGGGGGAGGCTACACCTTC
NA	14	TRBV7-6	TRBD1	TRBJ2-1	CASRGQGYYNEQFF	TGTGCCAGCCGCGGACAGGGCTATTACAATGAGCAGTTCTTC
NA	17	TRBV19	NA	TRBJ2-1	CATSIRGKFSSYNEQFF	TGTGCGACTAGTATTAGGGGGAAGTTCAGCTCCTACAATGAGCAGTTCTTC
NA	16	TRBV2	TRBD2	TRBJ2-7	CASSEKRTSGVHEQYF	TGTGCCAGCAGTGAGAAACGGACTAGCGGGGTCCACGAGCAGTACTTC
NA	20	TRBV19	TRBD1	TRBJ2-4	CASSIGMLPGQGRSEDIQYF	TGTGCCAGTAGTATTGGGATGTTGCCTGGACAGGGGAGGTCGGAGGACATTCAGTACTTC
few	19	TRBV11-2	TRBD2	TRBJ2-3	CASSWAALGSGVLTDTQYF	TGTGCCAGCAGCTGGGCCGCGTTAGGTAGCGGGGTACTCACAGATACGCAGTATTTT
once	15	TRBV6-6	TRBD2	TRBJ2-7	CASTLRAGGPYEQYF	TGTGCCAGCACCCTACGAGCGGGGGGGCCCTACGAGCAGTACTTC
NA	13	TRBV5-4	NA	TRBJ2-7	CASSLLPQREQYF	TGTGCCAGCAGCTTGTTGCCCCAACGCGAGCAGTACTTC
NA	18	TRBV4-3	TRBD2	TRBJ2-3	CASSLHRGGGLPTDTQYF	TGCGCCAGCAGCCTCCACCGTGGCGGGGGGCTCCCCACAGATACGCAGTATTTT
NA	19	TRBV7-2	NA	TRBJ2-6	CASSSKIRDIWAGANVLTF	TGTGCCAGCAGCTCTAAGATCCGGGACATCTGGGCTGGGGCCAACGTCCTGACTTTC
NA	17	TRBV19	TRBD1	TRBJ1-6	CASSRLPDRRGSSPLHF	TGTGCCAGTAGTAGACTACCGGACAGGAGGGGGAGTTCACCCCTCCACTTT
NA	14	TRBV14	NA	TRBJ2-7	CASSQSRRLNPQYF	TGTGCCAGCAGCCAAAGTAGGCGGCTCAACCCGCAGTACTTC
NA	17	TRBV28	TRBD1	TRBJ1-1	CASSQTGRTGLDTEAFF	TGTGCCAGCAGTCAAACTGGACGGACAGGGTTGGACACTGAAGCTTTCTTT
once	15	TRBV9	NA	TRBJ1-4	CASSVKGALGEKLFF	TGTGCCAGCAGCGTAAAAGGGGCCCTGGGTGAAAAACTGTTTTTT
NA	15	TRBV10-2	NA	TRBJ1-2	CASSAKNDRRYGYTF	TGCGCCAGCAGTGCAAAAAACGACAGGAGGTATGGCTACACCTTC
NA	16	TRBV7-2	TRBD1	TRBJ2-1	CASSFSGTGVWNEQFF	TGTGCCAGCAGCTTTTCCGGGACAGGGGTGTGGAATGAGCAGTTCTTC
NA	18	TRBV9	TRBD1	TRBJ1-4	CASSGGQGREATNEKLFF	TGTGCCAGCAGCGGTGGACAGGGTAGGGAGGCAACTAATGAAAAACTGTTTTTT
NA	12	TRBV19	NA	TRBJ1-1	CASRSNNTEAFF	TGTGCCAGTAGATCCAATAACACTGAAGCTTTCTTT
NA	14	TRBV29-1	TRBD2	TRBJ2-7	CSALGGDAAYEQYF	TGCAGCGCACTGGGAGGGGACGCCGCCTACGAGCAGTACTTC
NA	16	TRBV21-1	NA	TRBJ1-4	CAVTMIPDRGNEKLFF	TGTGCCGTTACTATGATTCCGGACAGGGGGAATGAAAAACTGTTTTTT
few	15	TRBV4-2	TRBD2	TRBJ2-7	CASSQTPGGNYEQYF	TGTGCCAGCAGCCAGACGCCGGGGGGGAACTACGAGCAGTACTTC
NA	18	TRBV19	NA	TRBJ1-3	CASSIVKGEGVSGNTIYF	TGTGCCAGTAGTATAGTAAAAGGAGAGGGGGTCTCTGGAAACACCATATATTTT
NA	14	TRBV7-9	NA	TRBJ2-1	CASSPSSDHNEQFF	TGTGCCAGCAGCCCCAGTAGCGACCACAATGAGCAGTTCTTC
NA	12	TRBV19	NA	TRBJ2-2	CASSMITGELFF	TGTGCCAGTAGTATGATAACAGGGGAGCTGTTTTTT
NA	14	TRBV6-1	NA	TRBJ1-3	CASSEVGSGNTIYF	TGTGCCAGCAGTGAGGTCGGTTCTGGAAACACCATATATTTT
NA	13	TRBV4-1	NA	TRBJ2-7	CASSLRTNYEQYF	TGCGCCAGCAGCCTTCGGACAAACTACGAGCAGTACTTC
NA	18	TRBV5-1	NA	TRBJ1-1	CASSLTIRGGRINTEAFF	TGCGCCAGCAGCCTTACCATCCGGGGGGGACGAATTAACACTGAAGCTTTCTTT
once	17	TRBV28	NA	TRBJ2-7	CASSWAHTLDESYEQYF	TGTGCCAGCAGTTGGGCCCATACATTAGATGAATCCTACGAGCAGTACTTC
few	15	TRBV7-6	NA	TRBJ1-4	CASSLDRDVNEKLFF	TGTGCCAGCAGCTTAGACAGGGACGTTAATGAAAAACTGTTTTTT
NA	15	TRBV27	NA	TRBJ1-6	CASSCKGRGNSPLHF	TGTGCCAGCAGTTGTAAGGGCAGGGGTAATTCACCCCTCCACTTT
NA	14	TRBV27	TRBD1	TRBJ2-7	CASTTQGAGDEQYF	TGTGCCAGCACCACACAGGGGGCTGGGGACGAGCAGTACTTC
NA	19	TRBV5-5	NA	TRBJ1-2	CASSTVLDRPVSADYGYTF	TGTGCCAGCAGCACTGTCCTGGACAGACCCGTCTCGGCTGACTATGGCTACACCTTC
NA	19	TRBV14	NA	TRBJ1-6	CASSQKTGAGDGDNSPLHF	TGTGCCAGCAGCCAAAAAACGGGCGCGGGGGATGGGGATAATTCACCCCTCCACTTT
NA	17	TRBV14	NA	TRBJ1-6	CASSHLSGASENSPLHF	TGTGCCAGCAGCCACCTCAGCGGGGCCTCAGAGAATTCACCCCTCCACTTT